The 14 T cell receptor beta chains reported below all come from one sample, sequenced in a study of blood T cells in healthy people across ages. Alongside a J-beta primer mix, a sample-barcoded 5' primer served in a second PCR lasting roughly 7 to 12 cycles. MiXCR, applied by TCRdb to the 5' RACE reads, yields one record per CDR3 protein. The table lists more than 650,000 distinct CDR3 sequences, about 26% of them singletons. The same sample was also used in a study of T cells of mothers and their children.

The specimen was blood. Source of these receptors: a boy aged 5-17 years in good health.

A few counts support this clonotype. The rearrangement uses TRBV7-2 and TRBJ2-3; D ambiguous. The CDR3 is 14 amino acids. Germline V gene lookup returns CDR1 SGHTA and CDR2 FQGNSA. Trimming stripped 3 bases from V and 0 bases from J, with 7 bases between. DNA of the CDR3: TGTGCCAGCAGCTTGCGTACTAGCACAGATACGCAGTATTTT. Translation: CASSLRTSTDTQYF. Filled out from reference TRBV7-2 and TRBJ2-3, the complete variable domain reads GAGVSQSPSNKVTEKGKDVELRCDPISGHTALYWYRQSLGQGLEFLIYFQGNSAPDKSGLPSDRFSAERTGGSVSTLTIQRTQQEDSAVYLCASSLRTSTDTQYFGPGTRLTVL.

This clonotype has a handful of counts. The chain combines TRBV5-1 with TRBJ2-4; possibly TRBD2 for D (5 bases). Germline V gene lookup returns CDR1 SGHRS and CDR2 YFSETQ. CDR3 length: 16 amino acids. Trimming took off 3 bases at V and 1 base at J, with 14 bases between the two ends. The CDR3, as DNA: TGCGCCAGCAGCTCACACTACGGGGTGGCCAAAAACATTCAGTACTTC. Translation gives CASSSHYGVAKNIQYF.

The CDR3 coding sequence is TGTGCCAGCAGCCTCGGGGCTAGTCCGTCCTACGAGCAGTACTTC. The encoded protein is CASSLGASPSYEQYF. This chain connects TRBV4-2 to TRBJ2-5; TRBD1 or TRBD2 may be the D gene (5 bases each). The better agreement between TRBJ2-7 and the DNA end casts doubt on the J call. The CDR3 loop spans 15 amino acids. Per the germline V gene, CDR1 is LGHNA and CDR2 is YNFKEQ.

J is TRBJ1-1 and V is TRBV6-6; D is ambiguous. The V end lost 2 bases, the J end lost 4 bases, and 11 bases lay between the germline ends. This CDR3 spans 14 amino acids. Germline lookup yields CDR1 MNHNY and CDR2 SVGAGI (reference sequence). The CDR3 DNA reads as TGTGCCAGCAGTTACGGAAACAGCGGCACTGAAGCTTTCTTT. This codes for CASSYGNSGTEAFF.

The sample holds a few counts of this clonotype. This sequence joins TRBV28 and TRBJ2-7; no firm D call. Germline V lookup: CDR1 MDHEN, CDR2 SYDVKM. Trimming took 3 bases from V and 2 from J, leaving 11 bases between them. The CDR3 has 14 residues. DNA for the CDR3: TGTGCCAGCAGTTTGACCTCCCAAGCCTACGAGCAGTACTTC. It translates to CASSLTSQAYEQYF.

In this sample, this clonotype turned up a few times. This rearrangement joins TRBV27 to TRBJ1-2; D not resolved. There are 15 residues in the CDR3. V dropped 0 bases and J dropped 4 bases, with 12 bases sitting between them. The germline CDR1 and CDR2 sequences are MNHEY and SMNVEV (reference sequence). For the CDR3, the DNA is TGTGCCAGCAGTTTATCGAACCTCCCGGCCTATGGCTACACCTTC. Amino acids: CASSLSNLPAYGYTF.

This clonotype came up a few times. The chain uses TRBV7-9 and TRBJ2-1; TRBD2 matches 8 bases. The DNA end is a closer match to TRBJ2-7, so the J assignment may be wrong. The CDR3 loop spans 14 amino acids. The V gene's germline CDR1 is SEHNR and CDR2 FQNEAQ (reference sequence). CDR3 bases: TGTGCCAGCAGTCGGAAAAGCGGGGGTACCGAGCAGTACTTC. Translated: CASSRKSGGTEQYF.

This clonotype was seen only a few times. The chain links TRBV6-6 to TRBJ2-5; D is unclear. V was shortened by 6 bases and J by 5 bases, with 13 bases between the two germline ends. The CDR3 contains 13 residues. Germline loops: CDR1 MNHNY, CDR2 SVGAGI (reference sequence). CDR3 sequence: CASSNFGFETQYF. The CDR3 nucleotides read TGTGCCAGCAGCAACTTCGGATTCGAGACCCAGTACTTC.

V usage is TRBV7-9 and J usage is TRBJ1-2; D not resolved. This CDR3 region has 13 residues. Trimming removed 1 base at V and 6 bases at J, with 9 bases between. Germline CDR1 SEHNR, CDR2 FQNEAQ (reference sequence). The CDR3 protein is CASSLGRDNGYTF. CDR3 DNA: TGTGCCAGCAGCTTAGGACGAGATAATGGCTACACCTTC.

This clonotype has just one count. The chain has TRBV5-6 and TRBJ2-5, with 13 bases that match TRBD2. The end of the DNA is better explained by TRBJ2-1, so the J call may be wrong. The germline V gene encodes CDR1 SGHDT and CDR2 YYEEEE. This CDR3 is 15 amino acids long. CDR3 region: CASSLALAGGREQFF. DNA of the CDR3: TGTGCCAGCAGCTTGGCACTAGCGGGGGGGAGAGAGCAGTTCTTC.

In this sample, this clonotype turned up once. The chain is built from TRBV6-5 and TRBJ2-5, with TRBD1 as a possible D gene (7 bases). The J call may be in error: the DNA end matches TRBJ2-7 better. The CDR3 extends over 15 amino acids. CDR1 is MNHEY and CDR2 is SVGAGI in the germline V gene. CDR3 sequence (DNA): TGTGCCAGCAGTTACTCGGGCAGGGGGAGGAACGAGCAGTACTTC. Translated: CASSYSGRGRNEQYF.

This clonotype turned up a few times. This chain uses TRBV3-1 with TRBJ2-7; 9 bases fit TRBD1. The ends lost 7 bases at V and 6 bases at J; junction bases unmatched: 13. Germline V lookup: CDR1 LGHDT, CDR2 YNNKEL (reference sequence). The CDR3 runs to 15 residues. CDR3: CASNLLPGTGSEQYF. CDR3 nucleotide sequence: TGTGCCAGCAACCTTCTTCCCGGGACAGGGAGCGAGCAGTACTTC.

This sequence joins TRBV7-9 and TRBJ1-4, with D perhaps matching TRBD1 (6 bases). This CDR3 region has 16 residues. V lost 3 bases and J lost 8, with 19 bases in between. From germline, CDR1 is SEHNR and CDR2 FQNEAQ (reference sequence). This CDR3 is CASSFGLGASSEKLFF. CDR3 in DNA: TGTGCCAGCAGCTTTGGGTTGGGGGCGTCTTCCGAAAAACTGTTTTTT.

This chain connects TRBV29-1 to TRBJ2-1, with TRBD1 matching 8 bases. Germline V lookup: CDR1 SQVTM, CDR2 ANQGSEA. The CDR3 has 14 amino acids. Germline trimming cut 3 bases from V and 7 bases from J; bases unmatched to any gene: 8. CDR3 DNA: TGCAGCGTTGACAGTCAGGGGGCAGTGAATGAGCAGTTCTTC. This encodes CSVDSQGAVNEQFF.